This T cell receptor (beta chain) is drawn from a study of memory B cells and T cells in multiple sclerosis. In this sample, this clone turned up a few times. Its antigen is undetermined. CDR3 length: 14 amino acids. Germline loops: CDR1 MNHNY, CDR2 SVGAGI (reference sequence). V was shortened by 2 bases and J by 2 bases, with 8 bases between the two germline ends. TCRdb's table, derived via immunoSEQ multiplex PCR, lists solely in-frame clones and lacks some. The table has about 42,000 clones, approximately 80% seen once. Separate sequencing covered autoproliferating (CFSE-dim) and non-proliferating (CFSE-high) T cells from stimulus-free culture. Roughly 4.5x10^7 CFSE-labeled PBMCs were cultured six to seven days unstimulated, then replicate wells were pooled. PBMCs were labeled with about 0.5 uM CFSE and cultured without exogenous stimuli.

The sequenced sample was PBMCs from blood kept in culture. This chain uses TRBV6-6 with TRBJ2-3; a weak D match, TRBD2 (5 bases). This clonotype originated in a human donor with multiple sclerosis. In DNA, the CDR3 is TGTGCCAGCAGTTACGGAGGCTCCACAGATACGCAGTATTTT. Its protein is CASSYGGSTDTQYF.